The present T cell receptor (beta chain) was sequenced within a study of cytomegalovirus exposure and HLA in healthy donors. Study findings and constraints: First-cohort TCR clusters tended to co-occur in the 120 or so validation repertoires, a later analysis found.

The protocol was immunoSEQ multiplex PCR, while the TCRdb copy is restricted to in-frame clones and leaves out a portion. Here the sample spans some 140,000 clones, 80% to 90% being singletons. Germline CDR1 and CDR2: SGHDT and YYEEEE. The V end was cut by 0 bases, the J end by 2 bases, with 8 bases between. The CDR3 sequence is 15 residues long. As regards this clone: What it binds is not known.

This clonotype originated in a woman aged 25 to 39 in good health and CMV-seronegative. The sample was PBMCs. The chain has TRBV5-6 and TRBJ1-4, with D possibly being TRBD1 (5 bases). CDR3 DNA sequence: TGTGCCAGCAGCTTGGGGGGCACGACTAATGAAAAACTGTTTTTT. This gives the protein CASSLGGTTNEKLFF.